Shown below are 13 T cell receptor beta chains from a single sample sequenced in a study of blood T cell repertoires in COVID-19. Profiling relied on immunoSEQ multiplex PCR, and the TCRdb table lists in-frame clones only, not all of them. The data contain around 170,000 clones, roughly nine tenths of them singletons. The sequenced material came from peripheral blood. The receptors come from a man in his fifties with acute or convalescent COVID-19.

The chain employs TRBV5-1 and TRBJ2-7; TRBD1 matches 8 bases. CDR3 length equals 15 residues. Germline V gene data show CDR1 as SGHRS and CDR2 as YFSETQ. The junction had 11 bases not matched to a gene; V was cut back by 7 bases and J by 2 bases. CDR3 residues: CASQPTGTGPYEQYF. The CDR3 bases are TGCGCCAGCCAGCCAACCGGGACAGGACCCTACGAGCAGTACTTC.

The V and J genes are TRBV21-1 and TRBJ2-2; the DNA was not used to check the table's D call, TRBD2. TRBV21-1 is annotated as a pseudogene. The CDR3 has 18 amino acids. The CDR3 here is CASTTAGTSGMNTGELFF. The CDR3 DNA is TGTGCCAGCACCACGGCCGGGACTAGCGGGATGAACACCGGGGAGCTGTTTTTT.

The chain employs TRBV4-1 and TRBJ2-7, with 10 bases aligning to TRBD1. The CDR3 totals 14 residues. Germline CDR1 is MGHRA and CDR2 is YSYEKL. Trimming cost V 4 bases and J 2 bases; bases outside gene matches: 2. In DNA form, the CDR3 reads TGCGCCAGCAGCCTCGGACAGGGGGCCTACGAGCAGTACTTC. Protein product: CASSLGQGAYEQYF.

This clone was seen once. This CDR3 is CASSRDSSTGELFF. The DNA for the CDR3 is TGCGCCAGCAGCCGGGACAGTAGCACCGGGGAGCTGTTTTTT. The chain joins TRBV4-3 to TRBJ2-2, with 7 bases lining up with TRBD1. The CDR3 runs 14 residues. V gave up 4 bases and J gave up 4 bases; unmatched junction bases: 3. Looked up from germline, CDR1 is LGHNA and CDR2 is YSLEER.

V gene TRBV28 combines with J gene TRBJ2-2; 7 bases are a match to TRBD1. The CDR3 is 14 amino acids. The germline CDR1 and CDR2 sequences are MDHEN and SYDVKM. Unmatched junction bases numbered 7, after V lost 6 bases and J lost 6 bases. Written as DNA, the CDR3 is TGTGCCAGCAGCCTAGACAGGGAGCCCGGGGAGCTGTTTTTT. The encoded protein is CASSLDREPGELFF.

V gene TRBV9 combines with J gene TRBJ1-2, with unresolved D. The CDR3 sequence is 13 residues long. The V end lost 4 bases, the J end lost 4 bases, and 11 bases lay between the germline ends. Germline lookup yields CDR1 SGDLS and CDR2 YYNGEE. DNA for the CDR3: TGTGCCAGCAGCATAAGCGGCAGCTATGGCTACACCTTC. Its protein is CASSISGSYGYTF.

V usage is TRBV19 and J usage is TRBJ1-4, with TRBD1 as a possible D gene (5 bases). The V end lost 3 bases, the J end lost 8 bases, and 19 bases lay between the germline ends. The length of the CDR3 is 16 residues. Germline lookup yields CDR1 LNHDA and CDR2 SQIVND (reference sequence). CDR3 in DNA: TGTGCCAGTAGTATCGGGGGATCTCAGGTTGGGGAAAAACTGTTTTTT. It is translated as CASSIGGSQVGEKLFF.

The rearrangement joins TRBV3-1 (or the pseudogene TRBV3-2) to TRBJ2-1, with 10 bases that match TRBD2. CDR3 length: 15 amino acids. Germline V gene data show CDR1 as LGHDT and CDR2 as YNNKEL (reference sequence). Trimming at V came to 6 bases and at J to 5 bases, leaving 7 bases not matched to a gene. The CDR3 DNA reads as TGTGCCAGCAGTCTAGCGGGAGCTCAGCACAATGAGCAGTTCTTC. This codes for CASSLAGAQHNEQFF.

The J gene is TRBJ1-2, the V gene TRBV12-3 or TRBV12-4; D not certain. This CDR3 region has 13 residues. V lost 3 bases and J lost 5, with 10 bases in between. The CDR3 DNA sequence: TGTGCCAGCAGTTTTGGGCAGGTTTATGGCTACACCTTC. Translated, it gives CASSFGQVYGYTF.

This clone was counted once. The chain joins TRBV21-1 to TRBJ2-3; the table's D call, TRBD2, has no DNA check behind it. TRBV21-1 is an annotated pseudogene. The CDR3 length is 16 residues. The CDR3 nucleotides read TGTGCCAGAGTAACTAGCGACTACAATCCCACAGATACGCAGTATTTT. Residues: CARVTSDYNPTDTQYF.

The J gene is TRBJ1-1, the V gene TRBV7-2; no firm D call. The germline CDR1 and CDR2 sequences are SGHTA and FQGNSA. The CDR3 covers 16 residues. V lost 1 base to trimming and J lost 0 bases, with 12 bases between them. The CDR3 protein is CASSLGNVAMNTEAFF. For the CDR3, the DNA is TGTGCCAGCAGCTTAGGGAATGTAGCTATGAACACTGAAGCTTTCTTT.

The CDR3 sequence is CASTDLGTGGIGGYTF. DNA of the CDR3: TGTGCCAGTACCGATTTGGGGACAGGGGGTATAGGGGGCTACACCTTC. The chain carries TRBV19 and TRBJ1-2; 11 bases map to TRBD1. Germline V CDR1 and CDR2: LNHDA, SQIVND (reference sequence). Germline trimming cut 7 bases from V and 8 bases from J; bases unmatched to any gene: 15. The CDR3 consists of 16 residues.

This chain connects TRBV6-2 or TRBV6-3 to TRBJ1-2, with 7 bases that match TRBD1. Trimming cost V 6 bases and J 5 bases; bases outside gene matches: 3. The CDR3 totals 12 residues. Germline loops: CDR1 MNHEY, CDR2 SVGEGT. CDR3 sequence: CASSRQGYGYTF. The CDR3 DNA sequence: TGTGCCAGCAGCCGACAGGGTTATGGCTACACCTTC.